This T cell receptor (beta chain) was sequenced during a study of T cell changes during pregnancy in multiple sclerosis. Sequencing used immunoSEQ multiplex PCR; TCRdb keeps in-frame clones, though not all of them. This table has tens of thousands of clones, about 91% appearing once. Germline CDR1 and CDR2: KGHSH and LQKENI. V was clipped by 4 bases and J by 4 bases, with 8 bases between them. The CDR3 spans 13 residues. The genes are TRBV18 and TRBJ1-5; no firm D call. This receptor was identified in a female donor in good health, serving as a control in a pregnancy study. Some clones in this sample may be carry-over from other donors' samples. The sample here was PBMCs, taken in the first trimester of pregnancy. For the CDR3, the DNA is TGTGCCAGCTCACTTCAGTTGAATCAGCCCCAGCATTTT. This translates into CASSLQLNQPQHF.